These 3 T cell receptor beta chains originate from one sample sequenced in a study of blood T cell repertoires in COVID-19. The protocol was immunoSEQ multiplex PCR, while the TCRdb copy is restricted to in-frame clones and leaves out a portion. The sample yields some 250,000 clones, 75% to 90% seen once. The specimen was peripheral blood. The receptor source for this set is a man aged 40-50 years with acute or convalescent COVID-19.

The V and J genes are TRBV4-3 and TRBJ2-7; D perhaps matches TRBD2 (7 bases). V dropped 0 bases and J dropped 2 bases, with 17 bases sitting between them. The CDR3 loop spans 17 amino acids. Germline V lookup: CDR1 LGHNA, CDR2 YSLEER. CDR3 in amino acids: CASSQDRGATSPYEQYF. CDR3 DNA: TGCGCCAGCAGCCAAGATCGGGGGGCGACTAGTCCCTACGAGCAGTACTTC.

The gene calls are TRBV11-3 and TRBJ2-1; 11 bases align to TRBD2. Germline trimming cut 5 bases from V and 5 bases from J; bases unmatched to any gene: 5. There are 15 residues in the CDR3. The germline V gene has CDR1 SGHNT and CDR2 YENEEA. The CDR3 protein is CASSQGLAANNEQFF. CDR3 in DNA: TGTGCCAGCAGCCAGGGACTAGCGGCTAACAATGAGCAGTTCTTC.

The count of this clone is one. This chain joins TRBV19 and TRBJ2-3; 11 bases align to TRBD2. The J segment lost 6 bases and the V segment lost 1 base, leaving 12 bases of the junction unmatched. Germline-derived CDR1 and CDR2 are LNHDA and SQIVND (reference sequence). The CDR3 is 18 residues long. The CDR3 sequence is CASSIAGTSGSHTDTQYF. DNA for the CDR3: TGTGCCAGTAGTATAGCGGGAACTAGCGGGAGTCATACCGATACGCAGTATTTT.